This T cell receptor beta chain is drawn from a study of beta chain features in type 1 diabetes. Turning to the study itself: Sorted cell examination encompassed approximately 110 million cells across all samples. Study outcomes and limitations: Among type 1 diabetes patients, VDJ junctions had fewer insertions and more deletions. Significant though moderate, a shortening of TCRB CDR3s appeared in all four CD4+ subsets of Type 1 diabetes patients.

As every portion of the isolated RNA was reverse transcribed, the sequencing read expressed TCRB transcripts. Reads from naive, central memory and regulatory T cell samples averaged around 4 million. The protocol was immunoSEQ multiplex PCR, while the TCRdb copy is restricted to in-frame clones and leaves out a portion. The data show 130,000 to 150,000 clones, with about an eighth seen just once and approximately 1.3% held by the top ten. In regard to this clone: Its antigen is currently unknown. At one end, the junction sequence differs from germline, possibly due to a read error.

The CDR3 contains 15 residues. Germline assignment: CDR1 KGHSH and CDR2 LQKENI. The sequenced sample consisted of central memory CD4+ T cells from blood. The chain uses TRBV18 and TRBJ1-4, with 7 bases matching TRBD1. The sequence was collected from a man in his late teens or twenties with type 1 diabetes. CDR3 sequence reads: CASSPQGQPNEKLFF. Written as DNA, the CDR3 is TGTGCCAGCTCACCACAGGGACAGCCTAACGAAAAACTGTTTTTT.